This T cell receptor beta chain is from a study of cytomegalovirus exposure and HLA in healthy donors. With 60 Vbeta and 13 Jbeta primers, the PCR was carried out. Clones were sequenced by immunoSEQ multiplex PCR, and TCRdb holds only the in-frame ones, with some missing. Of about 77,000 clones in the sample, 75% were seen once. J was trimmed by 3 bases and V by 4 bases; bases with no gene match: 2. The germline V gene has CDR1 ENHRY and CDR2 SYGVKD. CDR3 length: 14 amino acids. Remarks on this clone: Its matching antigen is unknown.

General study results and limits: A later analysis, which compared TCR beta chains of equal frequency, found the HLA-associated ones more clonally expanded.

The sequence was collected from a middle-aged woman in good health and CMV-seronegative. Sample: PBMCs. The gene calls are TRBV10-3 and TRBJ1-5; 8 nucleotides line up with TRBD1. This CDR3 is CAISGTGTNQPQHF. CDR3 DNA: TGTGCCATCAGTGGGACAGGGACCAATCAGCCCCAGCATTTT.